The count of the clone carrying this T cell receptor (beta chain) is one. The assay was immunoSEQ multiplex PCR, and TCRdb's table has in-frame clones only and misses some. The sample records under 85,000 clones, over 85% being singletons. These data are taken from a study of T cell changes during pregnancy in multiple sclerosis. Trimming pared 2 bases from V and 2 bases from J, leaving 8 bases between. This CDR3 is 13 amino acids long. Germline V gives CDR1 GTSNPN, CDR2 SVGIG (reference sequence). The source of this sequence is a female donor with multiple sclerosis, enrolled in a pregnancy study. Sequenced here: CD4+ T cells from peripheral blood mononuclear cells, sampled before pregnancy. The chain joins TRBV30 to TRBJ2-3; D uncertain. CDR3 DNA sequence: TGTGCCTGGAGTCGAGGAGACACAGATACGCAGTATTTT. Encoded protein: CAWSRGDTDTQYF.